Listed here are 9 T cell receptor beta chains from one sample, sequenced in a study of prognosis after radiotherapy for stage I lung cancer. Amplicons of TCR beta CDR3 were generated from genomic DNA by two-round multiplex PCR. First-round PCR, the initial amplification, used primers specific to each TRBV and TRBJ gene. MiXCR, applied by TCRdb to the multiplex PCR reads, yields one record per CDR3 protein. This sample has tens of thousands of distinct CDR3 sequences; under 60% occur once, and the top ten carry approximately 15%. The material sequenced was PBMCs, taken before or after stereotactic body radiation therapy (not recorded which). Receptors originate from a donor aged 50 or older with non-small cell lung cancer.

This clonotype was seen once. The chain employs TRBV14 and TRBJ1-1, with D uncertain. CDR3 length: 14 residues. V dropped 0 bases and J dropped 6 bases, with 11 bases sitting between them. CDR1 and CDR2 from the germline V gene are SGHDN and FVKESK. CDR3 loop: CASSQERALAEAFF. CDR3 nucleotide sequence: TGTGCCAGCAGCCAAGAAAGGGCCCTGGCTGAAGCTTTCTTT.

This clonotype was observed many times. At one boundary the junction diverges from the germline segment, which might be a read error. The V gene is TRBV7-7, the J gene TRBJ2-5; D not certain. Germline V gives CDR1 SSHAT, CDR2 FNYEAQ (reference sequence). This CDR3 is 15 amino acids long. The CDR3 sequence: CASSSILWVGETQYF. CDR3 bases: TGTGCTAGCAGCTCCATTCTGTGGGTAGGAGAGACCCAGTACTTC.

The chain joins TRBV2 to TRBJ2-7; 7 nucleotides agree with TRBD1. In germline, CDR1 is SNHLY, CDR2 FYNNEI. V shed 8 bases and J 1 base; nucleotides not matched to a gene: 14. The CDR3 extends over 16 amino acids. The CDR3 nucleotides are TGTGCCAGCGTCAGGTCGACAGGGTCTCGATCCTACGAGCAGTACTTC. It yields the protein CASVRSTGSRSYEQYF.

The chain joins TRBV6-9 to TRBJ2-2, with 8 bases fitting TRBD1. This CDR3 has 14 residues. Germline V CDR1 and CDR2: MNHGY, SVAAGI. V lost 4 bases and J lost 4; bases outside the gene matches: 2. The CDR3 protein is CASSSGTGTGELFF. The CDR3 DNA reads as TGTGCCAGCAGTTCCGGGACAGGCACCGGGGAGCTGTTTTTT.

The rearrangement uses TRBV7-2 and TRBJ2-1; no clear D. Germline assignment: CDR1 SGHTA and CDR2 FQGNSA. The length of the CDR3 is 16 residues. The ends were cut back, 1 base at V and 0 bases at J, with 10 bases in the middle. CDR3 amino acids: CASSLVVDRSYNEQFF. CDR3 sequence (DNA): TGTGCCAGCAGCTTAGTGGTGGACCGCTCCTACAATGAGCAGTTCTTC.

A note on this clonotype: The germline gene is not matched at one end of the junction; a read error may be the cause. The chain recombines TRBV6-5 with TRBJ2-5; D is perhaps TRBD2 (5 bases). The CDR3 length is 14 residues. The germline gives CDR1 MNHEY, CDR2 SVGAGI. This CDR3 is CTSSYSRRGETQYF. In nucleotides, the CDR3 is TGTACCAGCAGTTACTCGAGACGGGGAGAGACCCAGTACTTC.

This clonotype was counted many times. The chain joins TRBV10-3 to TRBJ1-1, with 10 nucleotides matching TRBD1. V dropped 2 bases and J dropped 3; count of bases not matched to a gene: 9. The CDR3 spans 17 residues. In germline, CDR1 is ENHRY, CDR2 SYGVKD. For the CDR3, the DNA is TGTGCCATCAGTGAGGACAGGGGGCGTTTATGGGACACTGAAGCTTTCTTT. Translation: CAISEDRGRLWDTEAFF.

The chain recombines TRBV19 with TRBJ2-7, with D unclear. Looked up from germline, CDR1 is LNHDA and CDR2 is SQIVND (reference sequence). This CDR3 spans 13 amino acids. V was pared by 3 bases and J by 4 bases, with 10 bases between. The CDR3 loop reads CASSILAEYEQYF. The CDR3 coding sequence is TGTGCCAGTAGTATTTTGGCAGAATACGAGCAGTACTTC.

The chain employs TRBV6-2 or TRBV6-3 and TRBJ2-7; D is uncertain. Trimming pared 10 bases from V and 5 bases from J, leaving 18 bases between. The CDR3 sequence is 13 residues long. The germline V gene has CDR1 MNHEY and CDR2 SVGEGT. The CDR3 nucleotides are TGTGCCATCAGATATCTGTCTCCTAACGAGCAGTACTTC. Its protein is CAIRYLSPNEQYF.